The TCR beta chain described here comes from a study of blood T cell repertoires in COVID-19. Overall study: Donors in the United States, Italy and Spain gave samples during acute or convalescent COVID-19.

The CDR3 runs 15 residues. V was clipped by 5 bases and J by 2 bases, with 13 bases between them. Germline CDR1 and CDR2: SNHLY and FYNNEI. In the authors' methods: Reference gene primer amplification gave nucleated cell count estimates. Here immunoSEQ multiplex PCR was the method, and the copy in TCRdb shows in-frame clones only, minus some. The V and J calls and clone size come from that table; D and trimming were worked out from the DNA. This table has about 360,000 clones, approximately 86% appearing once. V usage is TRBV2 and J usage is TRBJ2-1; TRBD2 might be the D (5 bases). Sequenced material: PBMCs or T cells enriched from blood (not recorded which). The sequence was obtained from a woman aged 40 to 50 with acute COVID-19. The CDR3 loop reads CASSSPASPYNEQFF. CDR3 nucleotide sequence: TGTGCCAGCAGTTCCCCGGCTAGCCCCTACAATGAGCAGTTCTTC.